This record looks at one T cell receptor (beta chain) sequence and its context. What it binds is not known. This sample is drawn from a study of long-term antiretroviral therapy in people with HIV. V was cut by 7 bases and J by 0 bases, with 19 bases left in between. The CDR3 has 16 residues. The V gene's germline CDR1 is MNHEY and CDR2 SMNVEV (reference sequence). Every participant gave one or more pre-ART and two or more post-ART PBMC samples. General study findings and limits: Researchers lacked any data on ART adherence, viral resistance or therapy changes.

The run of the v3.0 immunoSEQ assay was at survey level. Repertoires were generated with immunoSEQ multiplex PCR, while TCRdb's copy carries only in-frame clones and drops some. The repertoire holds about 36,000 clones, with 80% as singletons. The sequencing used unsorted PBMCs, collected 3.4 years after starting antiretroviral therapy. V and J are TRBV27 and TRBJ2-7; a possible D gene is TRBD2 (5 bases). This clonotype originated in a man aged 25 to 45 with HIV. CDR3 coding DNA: TGTGCCAGCACCGGCCTGGGAAGCGGTAGCTCCTACGAGCAGTACTTC. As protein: CASTGLGSGSSYEQYF.